The clone carrying this T cell receptor (beta chain) was detected a few times. What it binds is unknown. The sample originates from a study of brain T cells in children with intractable seizures. Generated by immunoSEQ multiplex PCR, the TCRdb table keeps only in-frame clones and is missing some. The sample includes about 340,000 clones, approximately 93% of them seen just once. Time point: blood from clinic visit 5 months post-surgery; TSC patient then seizure free. The sequenced cases were selected for having the highest brain T cell transcript signatures. Patients received at least one anti-epileptic drug before surgery. General study results and limits: Viral specificity was inferred only from CDR3 similarity; HCMV serostatus was unknown.

The material sequenced was peripheral blood, taken 4 to 6 months after surgery. The source is a boy under three years old with tuberous sclerosis and intractable seizures.

DNA of the CDR3: TGTGCCAGCAGCCAATTCAATGAGCAGTTCTTC. Protein sequence: CASSQFNEQFF. This chain joins TRBV3-1 (or the pseudogene TRBV3-2) and TRBJ2-1, with D unresolved. With 2 bases removed from V and 6 bases from J, the gap between germline ends came to 2 bases. CDR3 length: 11 amino acids. CDR1 and CDR2 (germline): LGHDT, YNNKEL (reference sequence).